A single sample is the source of the 7 T cell receptor beta chains below, sequenced in a study of shared clonotypes between healthy human individuals. Sequencing was performed with immunoSEQ multiplex PCR; in TCRdb, only in-frame clones are kept and a portion is missing. In the table there are 2 million to 2.5 million clones, around 95% of which are singletons. Sequencing was done on a sample of naive CD4+ T cells sorted from blood. Subset of the sample: CD45RA+ positively selected. Source of these receptors: a man between 18 and 35 years old in good health.

This chain uses TRBV6-5 with TRBJ2-7; no clear D. The germline V gene has CDR1 MNHEY and CDR2 SVGAGI. V lost 5 bases to trimming and J lost 6 bases, with 14 bases between them. CDR3 length: 13 amino acids. In DNA, the CDR3 is TGTGCCAGCAGTGAGGAACGGAGAAGCGAGCAGTACTTC. It codes for CASSEERRSEQYF.

The chain links TRBV29-1 to TRBJ1-1; 11 bases are shared with TRBD1. The CDR3 is 13 amino acids. The germline gives CDR1 SQVTM, CDR2 ANQGSEA. With V trimmed by 4 bases and J by 10 bases, 8 bases remained unmatched. CDR3 coding DNA: TGCAGCGTTGGGGGACAGGGGGGTTTGGGAGCTTTCTTT. It specifies CSVGGQGGLGAFF.

This chain joins TRBV28 and TRBJ2-7; D call uncertain. From germline, CDR1 is MDHEN and CDR2 SYDVKM. The CDR3 is made up of 13 amino acids. V was trimmed by 5 bases and J by 4 bases, leaving 12 bases between them. The CDR3 loop reads CASSNSLLYEQYF. DNA of the CDR3: TGTGCCAGCAGTAACAGCTTGTTATACGAGCAGTACTTC.

This clone has a single count. The sample carries other DNA sequences with the same CDR3. The rearrangement links TRBV18 to TRBJ1-1; no clear D gene. Germline CDR1 and CDR2: KGHSH and LQKENI. V was cut by 0 bases and J by 0 bases, with 5 bases left in between. The CDR3 has 14 amino acids. CDR3 in amino acids: CASSPPSVNTEAFF. The CDR3 DNA reads as TGTGCCAGCTCACCACCATCCGTGAACACTGAAGCTTTCTTT.

As for this clone: No conserved phenylalanine or tryptophan is present at the end of the CDR3, so a read error is the likely explanation. The DNA is left out, because the CDR3 cannot be placed on it with certainty; the CDR3 is given as TCRdb lists it. V and J are TRBV27 and TRBJ1-2. From germline, CDR1 is MNHEY and CDR2 SMNVEV (reference sequence). The CDR3 sequence runs 11 residues, both termini included. CDR3 region: CASSFGTVSST.

This chain connects TRBV28 to TRBJ2-2, with D possibly called TRBD1 or TRBD2 (6 bases each). This CDR3 is 14 amino acids long. Germline loops: CDR1 MDHEN, CDR2 SYDVKM. V dropped 7 bases and J dropped 6 bases, with 15 bases sitting between them. CDR3: CASISGALPGELFF. CDR3 coding DNA: TGTGCCAGCATCTCGGGGGCCCTGCCCGGGGAGCTGTTTTTT.

The chain employs TRBV5-6 and TRBJ1-1; D is unclear. CDR3 length equals 11 residues. Germline CDR1 SGHDT, CDR2 YYEEEE. Trimming removed 4 bases at V and 9 bases at J, with 10 bases between. CDR3 protein: CASSNQSKAFF. The CDR3, as DNA: TGTGCCAGCAGCAACCAAAGTAAAGCTTTCTTT.